This T cell receptor beta chain comes out of a study of blood T cell repertoires in COVID-19. Overall study context: Acute and convalescent COVID-19 specimens originated in the United States, Italy and Spain. The cDNA or gDNA used as material had been derived from T cells, B-cell-depleted T cells, or PBMCs.

Clones were sequenced by immunoSEQ multiplex PCR, and TCRdb holds only the in-frame ones, with some missing. The table records 250,000 to 300,000 clones, around 86% of them present only once. Trimming pared 2 bases from V and 2 bases from J, leaving 7 bases between. The CDR3 length is 12 residues. Germline CDR1 and CDR2: GTSNPN and SVGIG (reference sequence). The rearrangement uses TRBV30 and TRBJ2-7; D uncertain. Sequencing was performed on peripheral blood. This TCR was sampled from a woman between 55 and 75 years old with active or convalescent COVID-19. CDR3: CAWSTQAYEQYF. DNA for the CDR3: TGTGCCTGGAGTACCCAGGCCTACGAGCAGTACTTC.